This entry describes one T cell receptor beta chain. These data originate in a study of technical replicates of blood from a handful of donors. The germline V and J ends were trimmed by 7 bases and 0 bases, with 15 bases remaining between them. CDR3 length: 16 amino acids. Germline V CDR1 and CDR2: LNHDA, SQIVND (reference sequence). The assay was immunoSEQ multiplex PCR, and TCRdb's table has in-frame clones only and misses some. Of more than 75,000 clones in the sample, approximately 96% were seen once. Specimen: T cells isolated from PBMCs. The clonotype was recovered from a human donor in good health. The V gene is TRBV19, the J gene TRBJ2-2; D unclear. In nucleotides, the CDR3 is TGTGCCAGTAACGGCGGTCCCTTCGCGAACACCGGGGAGCTGTTTTTT. As protein: CASNGGPFANTGELFF.